This T cell receptor beta chain appears in the sequencing data of a study of PD-1 blockade in classical Hodgkin lymphoma. Some clones are missing from TCRdb's copy, which holds only in-frame ones; the method was immunoSEQ multiplex PCR. This table has 34,000 or so clones, about 93% appearing once. In regard to this clone: Its antigen remains unidentified.

Documented time point: cycle 4 day 1 (C4D1), after six to seven weeks of nivolumab. No patient escaped relapse after autologous stem cell transplantation, and brentuximab vedotin exposure varied. The CD4+ T cells used were purified from thawed PBMCs through magnetic negative selection. Study outcomes and limitations: Nivolumab initiated under 1 year post-ASCT led to patient exclusion.

This CDR3 has 16 residues. Germline-derived CDR1 and CDR2 are SGHRS and YFSETQ. Trimming cost V 4 bases and J 0 bases; bases outside gene matches: 9. Specimen: CD4+ T cells from blood, collected before the fourth cycle of nivolumab. This clonotype was sampled from a human donor with classical Hodgkin lymphoma. The rearrangement joins TRBV5-1 to TRBJ1-2; 7 bases map to TRBD1. The CDR3 coding sequence is TGCGCCAGCAGCCCGCGTCCAGGGGGTGCTAACTATGGCTACACCTTC. It is translated as CASSPRPGGANYGYTF.